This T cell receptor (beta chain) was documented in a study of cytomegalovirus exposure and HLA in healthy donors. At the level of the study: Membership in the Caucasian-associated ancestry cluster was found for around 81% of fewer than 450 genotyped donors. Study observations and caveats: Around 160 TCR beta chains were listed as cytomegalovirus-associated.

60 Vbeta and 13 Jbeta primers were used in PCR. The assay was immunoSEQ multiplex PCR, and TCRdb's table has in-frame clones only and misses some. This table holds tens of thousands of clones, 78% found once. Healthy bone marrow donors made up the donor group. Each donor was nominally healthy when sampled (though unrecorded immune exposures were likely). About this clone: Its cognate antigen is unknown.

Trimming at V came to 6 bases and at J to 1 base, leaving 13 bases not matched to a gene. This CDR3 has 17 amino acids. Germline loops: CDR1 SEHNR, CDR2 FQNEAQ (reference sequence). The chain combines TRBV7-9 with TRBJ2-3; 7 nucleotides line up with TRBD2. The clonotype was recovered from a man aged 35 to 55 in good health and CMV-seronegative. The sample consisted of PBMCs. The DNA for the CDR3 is TGTGCCAGCAGTCTGACCCCCGGACTAGAAGGCACAGATACGCAGTATTTT. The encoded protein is CASSLTPGLEGTDTQYF. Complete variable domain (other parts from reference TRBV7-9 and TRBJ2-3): DTGVSQNPRHKITKRGQNVTFRCDPISEHNRLYWYRQTLGQGPEFLTYFQNEAQLEKSRLLSDRFSAERPKGSFSTLEIQRTEQGDSAMYLCASSLTPGLEGTDTQYFGPGTRLTVL.